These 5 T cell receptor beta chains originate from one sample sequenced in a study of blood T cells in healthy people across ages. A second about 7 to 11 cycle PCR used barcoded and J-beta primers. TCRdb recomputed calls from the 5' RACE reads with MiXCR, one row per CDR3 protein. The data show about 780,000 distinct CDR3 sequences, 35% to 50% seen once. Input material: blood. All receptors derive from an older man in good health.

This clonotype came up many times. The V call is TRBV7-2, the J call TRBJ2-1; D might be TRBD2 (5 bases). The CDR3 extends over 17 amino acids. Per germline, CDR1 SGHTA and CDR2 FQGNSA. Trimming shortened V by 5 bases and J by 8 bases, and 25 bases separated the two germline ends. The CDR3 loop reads CASSPPPVGIAKHEQFF. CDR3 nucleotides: TGTGCCAGCAGCCCCCCTCCCGTAGGGATAGCGAAGCATGAGCAGTTCTTC.

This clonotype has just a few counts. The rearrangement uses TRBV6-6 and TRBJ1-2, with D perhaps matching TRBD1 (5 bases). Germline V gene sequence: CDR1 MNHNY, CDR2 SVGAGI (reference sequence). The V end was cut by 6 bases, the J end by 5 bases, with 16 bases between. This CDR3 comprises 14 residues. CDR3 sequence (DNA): TGTGCCAGCAGCTCCCAGAGGGGTCTTTATGGCTACACCTTC. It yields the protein CASSSQRGLYGYTF.

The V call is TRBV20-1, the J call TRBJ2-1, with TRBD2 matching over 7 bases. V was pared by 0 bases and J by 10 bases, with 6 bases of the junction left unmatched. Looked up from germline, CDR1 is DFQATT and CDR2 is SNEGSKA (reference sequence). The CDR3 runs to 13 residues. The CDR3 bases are TGCAGTGCTAGAGATCATGGGGGGGACGAGCAGTTCTTC. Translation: CSARDHGGDEQFF.

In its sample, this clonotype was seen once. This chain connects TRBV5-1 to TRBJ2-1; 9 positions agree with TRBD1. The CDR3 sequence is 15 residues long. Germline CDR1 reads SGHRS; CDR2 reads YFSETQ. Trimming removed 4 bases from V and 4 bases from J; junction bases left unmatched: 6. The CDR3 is CASSDGTGLYNEQFF. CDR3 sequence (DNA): TGCGCCAGCAGCGACGGGACAGGGCTATACAATGAGCAGTTCTTC. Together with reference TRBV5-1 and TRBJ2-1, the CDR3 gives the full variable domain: KAGVTQTPRYLIKTRGQQVTLSCSPISGHRSVSWYQQTPGQGLQFLFEYFSETQRNKGNFPGRFSGRQFSNSRSEMNVSTLELGDSALYLCASSDGTGLYNEQFFGPGTRLTVL.

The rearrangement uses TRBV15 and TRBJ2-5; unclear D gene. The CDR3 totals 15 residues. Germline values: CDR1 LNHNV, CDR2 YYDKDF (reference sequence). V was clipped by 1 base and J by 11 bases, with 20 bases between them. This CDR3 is CATSRVGIDFNEQYF. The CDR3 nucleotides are TGTGCCACCAGCAGAGTTGGCATCGACTTCAATGAGCAGTACTTC.